Below, one T cell receptor beta chain is given with its context. Its specificity is unknown. The sample is drawn from a study of T-cell memory formation after mild COVID-19. At the level of the study: TCR clusters showed largely donor specificity. Study observations and caveats: Most CD4+ clones that shrank were in CM and EM, while CD8+ ones turned up in EMRA.

V lost 5 bases, J lost 2 bases, and 9 bases lay in between. The CDR3 consists of 13 residues. The germline V gene has CDR1 MNHNY and CDR2 SVGAGI (reference sequence). TCRdb passed the 5' RACE reads through MiXCR, listing each CDR3 protein once. Here the sample spans about 430,000 distinct CDR3 sequences, 24% being singletons. The chain is built from TRBV6-6 and TRBJ2-5; D not certain. The receptor was isolated from an adult woman who had mild COVID-19 (a few samples of this study predate the infection). Cell type and time point are not known. The material sequenced was PBMCs or a T cell subset sorted from them (not recorded which). The chain's CDR3 is CASSPRSQETQYF. The DNA for the CDR3 is TGTGCCAGCAGTCCCCGGTCACAAGAGACCCAGTACTTC.